Listed here are 16 T cell receptor beta chains from one sample, sequenced in a study of blood T cell repertoires in COVID-19. TCRdb keeps only in-frame clones here, not all; method: immunoSEQ multiplex PCR. The table shows over 150,000 clones, with more than 75% occurring only once. Source material: peripheral blood. All receptors come from a man younger than 35 with COVID-19, enrolled during active disease.

The chain recombines TRBV11-3 with TRBJ2-3; D might be TRBD1 (8 bases). Germline loops: CDR1 SGHNT, CDR2 YENEEA. Trimming stripped 5 bases from V and 2 bases from J, with 14 bases between. This CDR3 is 15 amino acids long. The CDR3 coding sequence is TGTGCCAGCAGCAGACAGGGGACTATCACAGATACGCAGTATTTT. Residues: CASSRQGTITDTQYF.

The chain couples TRBV4-1 to TRBJ1-5, with 11 bases lining up with TRBD1. The J segment lost 4 bases and the V segment lost 2 bases, leaving 10 bases of the junction unmatched. This CDR3 has 18 amino acids. Germline V gene data show CDR1 as MGHRA and CDR2 as YSYEKL. CDR3 nucleotides: TGCGCCAGCAGCCAATTGGGACAGGGGGAAGGAGGGAATCAGCCCCAGCATTTT. Its protein product is CASSQLGQGEGGNQPQHF.

This clone was observed once. This chain joins TRBV29-1 and TRBJ1-2, with 11 positions matching TRBD1. V gave up 7 bases and J gave up 4 bases; unmatched junction bases: 5. Germline V lookup: CDR1 SQVTM, CDR2 ANQGSEA. This CDR3 has 13 amino acids. The CDR3 spells CSAGQGAGYGYTF. The CDR3 nucleotides are TGCAGCGCCGGACAGGGGGCTGGCTATGGCTACACCTTC.

This chain connects TRBV9 to TRBJ2-2; the D gene is possibly TRBD2 (5 bases). CDR3 length: 15 residues. The germline V and J ends were trimmed by 4 bases and 5 bases, with 15 bases remaining between them. The germline V gene has CDR1 SGDLS and CDR2 YYNGEE. The CDR3 DNA follows: TGTGCCAGCAGCCCCCCGGGCAGGACTACCGGGGAGCTGTTTTTT. The encoded protein is CASSPPGRTTGELFF.

The chain couples TRBV24-1 to TRBJ1-6, with D perhaps matching TRBD1 (6 bases). The germline gives CDR1 KGHDR, CDR2 SFDVKD. This CDR3 contains 17 residues. V dropped 1 base and J dropped 2 bases, with 11 bases sitting between them. Here the CDR3 DNA reads TGTGCCACCAGTGATTTACTACAGGGAACCTATAATTCACCCCTCCACTTT. As protein: CATSDLLQGTYNSPLHF.

The rearrangement uses TRBV28 and TRBJ2-7; 12 bases are shared with TRBD2. Germline V gene lookup returns CDR1 MDHEN and CDR2 SYDVKM. Unmatched junction bases numbered 8, after V lost 7 bases and J lost 4 bases. The CDR3 covers 15 residues. The CDR3 loop reads CASKSTSGRNYEQYF. The CDR3 DNA is TGTGCCAGCAAATCGACTAGCGGGAGAAATTACGAGCAGTACTTC.

This rearrangement joins TRBV11-2 to TRBJ2-1; 7 positions agree with TRBD2. CDR1 is SGHAT and CDR2 is FQNNGV in the germline V gene. V shed 5 bases, J shed 0 bases, and the junction held 7 bases outside the gene matches. The CDR3 length is 16 residues. CDR3 sequence: CASSLSGASSYNEQFF. DNA of the CDR3: TGTGCCAGCAGCCTAAGCGGGGCCAGCTCCTACAATGAGCAGTTCTTC. Full variable domain (outside the CDR3, taken from reference TRBV11-2 and TRBJ2-1): EAGVAQSPRYKIIEKRQSVAFWCNPISGHATLYWYQQILGQGPKLLIQFQNNGVVDDSQLPKDRFSAERLKGVDSTLKIQPAKLEDSAVYLCASSLSGASSYNEQFFGPGTRLTVL.

The chain combines TRBV18 with TRBJ2-7; TRBD2 aligns across 7 bases. Germline V CDR1 and CDR2: KGHSH, LQKENI. J gave up 3 bases and V 4 bases, and 3 bases lay outside the gene matches. The CDR3 is 13 residues long. The CDR3 protein is CASSLGGFYEQYF. DNA for the CDR3: TGTGCCAGCTCACTCGGGGGGTTCTACGAGCAGTACTTC.

The chain couples TRBV20-1 to TRBJ1-2; no definite D call. CDR1 is DFQATT and CDR2 is SNEGSKA in the germline V gene (reference sequence). The CDR3 contains 11 residues. Trimming took 5 bases from V and 8 from J, leaving 12 bases between them. CDR3 coding DNA: TGCAGTGCTGGATCGACCGGGGGCTACACCTTC. As protein: CSAGSTGGYTF.

This clone was observed a few times. The rearrangement joins TRBV5-8 to TRBJ1-5; 8 positions agree with TRBD1. Trimming took 0 bases from V and 4 from J; bases not matched to a gene: 3. This CDR3 spans 15 amino acids. Germline CDR1 SGHTS, CDR2 YDEGEE. The CDR3 spells CASSLGQGANQPQHF. In nucleotides, the CDR3 is TGTGCCAGCAGCTTGGGGCAGGGGGCGAATCAGCCCCAGCATTTT.

The rearrangement links TRBV11-2 to TRBJ2-3, with D perhaps matching TRBD2 (6 bases). CDR3 length equals 17 residues. V was clipped by 0 bases and J by 1 base, with 14 bases between them. CDR1 and CDR2 (germline): SGHAT, FQNNGV. CDR3 nucleotide sequence: TGTGCCAGCAGCTTAGATCTGGTGCCGGGGGGCACAGATACGCAGTATTTT. Amino acid sequence: CASSLDLVPGGTDTQYF.

This rearrangement joins TRBV11-2 to TRBJ2-4; perhaps TRBD1 as D (5 bases). Germline V gene data show CDR1 as SGHAT and CDR2 as FQNNGV. The CDR3 length is 16 residues. Deletions cut 4 bases from V and 0 bases from J, with 13 bases between. CDR3 DNA sequence: TGTGCCAGCAGCTCCCGACAGAAACTAGCCAAAAACATTCAGTACTTC. This sequence encodes CASSSRQKLAKNIQYF.

This clone has a handful of counts. The chain recombines TRBV9 with TRBJ2-2, with TRBD2 matching over 12 bases. The V segment lost 3 bases and the J segment 4 bases; nucleotides outside the gene matches: 16. The V gene's germline CDR1 is SGDLS and CDR2 YYNGEE. This CDR3 contains 20 residues. DNA for the CDR3: TGTGCCAGCAGCGGGCGGACAGGGGTTTCTAGCGGGAGGGCCACCGGGGAGCTGTTTTTT. This gives the protein CASSGRTGVSSGRATGELFF.

This sequence joins TRBV6-5 and TRBJ2-7; perhaps TRBD2 as D (5 bases). V was cut by 0 bases and J by 3 bases, with 15 bases left in between. Per germline, CDR1 MNHEY and CDR2 SVGAGI. There are 16 residues in the CDR3. CDR3 DNA: TGTGCCAGCAGTTACTCGAAGTCTGGTGGAGGCTACGAGCAGTACTTC. Protein: CASSYSKSGGGYEQYF.

The rearrangement links TRBV24-1 to TRBJ2-2, with 7 positions matching TRBD1. Germline trimming cut 1 base from V and 0 bases from J; bases unmatched to any gene: 4. The CDR3 loop spans 17 amino acids. Per germline, CDR1 KGHDR and CDR2 SFDVKD. The CDR3 coding sequence is TGTGCCACCAGTGATTTAGGGACAGATACGAACACCGGGGAGCTGTTTTTT. Its translation is CATSDLGTDTNTGELFF.

This clone is a singleton in its sample. The chain couples TRBV11-2 to TRBJ1-2; TRBD1 matches at 7 bases. The V gene's germline CDR1 is SGHAT and CDR2 FQNNGV. CDR3 length: 15 amino acids. The J segment lost 7 bases and the V segment lost 3 bases, leaving 11 bases of the junction unmatched. In DNA, the CDR3 is TGTGCCAGCAGCTTTTCCGGGACAGCGCCCGTTGGCTACACCTTC. Translation: CASSFSGTAPVGYTF.